This T cell receptor (beta chain) was documented in a study of shared clonotypes between healthy human individuals. Study overall: Contributing individuals were two females and three males aged 18 to 49.

Germline V gene data show CDR1 as DFQATT and CDR2 as SNEGSKA (reference sequence). The CDR3 totals 11 residues. Trimming left V 5 bases short and J 10 bases short, with 14 bases between. Broader study findings: At large depth, rarefaction still showed sorted-subset sequencing to be incomplete.

An even split of each subset's genomic DNA across several immunoSEQ plates was performed. Clones were read by immunoSEQ multiplex PCR, and TCRdb kept only the in-frame ones, dropping some. The profile covers 660,000 or so clones, with approximately 96% appearing a single time and roughly 0.1% taken by the ten largest. Concerning this clone itself: Its antigen is as yet unknown.

In the naive CD8 group, cells lacked CD45RO and were positively selected for CCR7, so terminally differentiated effector memory CD45RA+ cells were left out. This clonotype was sampled from a woman under 40 in good health. This rearrangement joins TRBV20-1 to TRBJ1-1; no clear D. Specimen: naive CD8+ T cells sorted from blood. CDR3 DNA sequence: TGCAGTGCTCCCCCCCCGCGGGGAGCTTTCTTT. Its translation: CSAPPPRGAFF.